These 5 T cell receptor beta chains came from one sample sequenced in a study of CD8 T cells in Susac syndrome. RNA totalling roughly 0.45 to 1 ug underwent reverse transcription with random hexamers. MiXCR was run by TCRdb on the immunoSEQ multiplex PCR reads, yielding one entry per CDR3 protein. Among 90,000 to 150,000 distinct CDR3 sequences listed, just under 95% were seen once. Sequenced sample: CD4+ T cells from PBMCs. These TCRs come from a human donor with multiple sclerosis.

The V gene is TRBV6-5, the J gene TRBJ1-2; 11 bases line up with TRBD1. CDR1 is MNHEY, CDR2 SVGAGI, per germline. V lost 4 bases, J lost 2 bases, and 3 bases stayed unmatched. This CDR3 is 15 amino acids long. The CDR3 is CASSFGTGGNYGYTF. The CDR3 nucleotides read TGTGCCAGCAGTTTCGGGACAGGGGGGAACTATGGCTACACCTTC.

The chain recombines TRBV10-3 with TRBJ1-2; D is uncertain. V gave up 5 bases and J gave up 0 bases, with 13 bases separating them. Germline loops: CDR1 ENHRY, CDR2 SYGVKD. CDR3 length: 15 residues. CDR3 sequence reads: CAISTRTEANYGYTF. Written as DNA, the CDR3 is TGTGCCATCAGTACACGGACGGAAGCTAACTATGGCTACACCTTC.

The rearrangement links TRBV5-1 to TRBJ1-6; D gene ambiguous. The V and J ends lost 0 bases and 10 bases respectively, with 8 bases between them. Germline-derived CDR1 and CDR2 are SGHRS and YFSETQ. The CDR3 is 13 amino acids. DNA for the CDR3: TGCGCCAGCAGCTTGGGCGCGGACTCACCCCTCCACTTT. Protein: CASSLGADSPLHF.

This clonotype turned up a few times. V is TRBV30 and J is TRBJ1-2; TRBD1 might be the D (5 bases). CDR1 and CDR2 from the germline V gene are GTSNPN and SVGIG (reference sequence). The CDR3 has 12 amino acids. V gave up 4 bases and J gave up 4 bases, with 10 bases separating them. In DNA, the CDR3 is TGTGCCTGGACCCGGGGCAGCTATGGCTACACCTTC. This codes for CAWTRGSYGYTF.

The chain joins TRBV29-1 to TRBJ2-2; perhaps TRBD2 as D (6 bases). The germline CDR1 and CDR2 sequences are SQVTM and ANQGSEA. The CDR3 is 12 amino acids. With 7 bases removed from V and 5 bases from J, the gap between germline ends came to 11 bases. The CDR3 region has the DNA TGCAGCGGCGGTGGGGGGACCGGGGAGCTGTTTTTT. Its translation is CSGGGGTGELFF.